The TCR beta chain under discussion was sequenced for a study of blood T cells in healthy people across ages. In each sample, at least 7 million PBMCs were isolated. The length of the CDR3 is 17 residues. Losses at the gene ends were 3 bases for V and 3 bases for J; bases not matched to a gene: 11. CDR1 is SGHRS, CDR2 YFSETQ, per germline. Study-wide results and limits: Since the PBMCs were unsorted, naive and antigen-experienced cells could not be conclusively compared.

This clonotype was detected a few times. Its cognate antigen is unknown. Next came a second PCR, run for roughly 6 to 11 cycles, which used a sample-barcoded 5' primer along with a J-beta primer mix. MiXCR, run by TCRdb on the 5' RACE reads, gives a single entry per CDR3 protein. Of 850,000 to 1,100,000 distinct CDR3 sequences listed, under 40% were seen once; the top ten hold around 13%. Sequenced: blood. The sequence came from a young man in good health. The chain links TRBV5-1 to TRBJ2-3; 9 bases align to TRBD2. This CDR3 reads CASSSLTSGYMTDTQYF. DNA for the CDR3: TGCGCCAGCAGCTCCCTGACTAGCGGCTATATGACAGATACGCAGTATTTT. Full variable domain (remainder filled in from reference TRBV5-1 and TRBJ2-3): KAGVTQTPRYLIKTRGQQVTLSCSPISGHRSVSWYQQTPGQGLQFLFEYFSETQRNKGNFPGRFSGRQFSNSRSEMNVSTLELGDSALYLCASSSLTSGYMTDTQYFGPGTRLTVL.